The 26 T cell receptor beta chains below come from one sample, sequenced in a study of cytomegalovirus exposure and HLA in healthy donors. It was with 60 Vbeta and 13 Jbeta primers that the PCR ran. Sequencing used immunoSEQ multiplex PCR; TCRdb keeps in-frame clones, though not all of them. The profile shows roughly 76,000 clones, 79% of them singletons. Sequenced input: PBMCs. The receptors were sampled from a young man in good health and CMV-seronegative.

As DNA, the CDR3 is TGCGCCAGCTCCCCGGCAGGGGGAAACACCGGGGAGCTGTTTTTT. This codes for CASSPAGGNTGELFF. The rearrangement links TRBV4-1 to TRBJ2-2, with 7 nucleotides matching TRBD1. Germline V gives CDR1 MGHRA, CDR2 YSYEKL. The CDR3 covers 15 residues. V was pared by 8 bases and J by 2 bases, with 8 bases of the junction left unmatched.

This clone was counted a single time. The rearrangement links TRBV12-5 to TRBJ2-1; 8 bases map to TRBD1. The CDR3 sequence is 14 residues long. Germline CDR1 reads LGHNT; CDR2 reads FRNRAP. The V gene end was trimmed by 7 bases and the J gene end by 3 bases; junction bases not matched to a gene: 5. CDR3 in amino acids: CASEGQDRYNEQFF. CDR3 nucleotides: TGTGCTAGTGAGGGACAGGACCGCTACAATGAGCAGTTCTTC.

The chain couples TRBV30 to TRBJ1-5; the D is unclear. V lost 2 bases, J lost 4 bases, and 9 bases lay in between. The CDR3 is made up of 13 amino acids. CDR1 is GTSNPN and CDR2 is SVGIG in the germline V gene (reference sequence). The CDR3 region has the DNA TGTGCCTGGAGTTTTCGGGGTAATCAGCCCCAGCATTTT. Its translation is CAWSFRGNQPQHF.

The V and J genes are TRBV5-5 and TRBJ1-5, with TRBD1 identical over 7 bases. Germline V lookup: CDR1 SGHKS, CDR2 YYEKEE (reference sequence). V lost 0 bases, J lost 7 bases, and 7 bases stayed unmatched. CDR3 size: 15 residues. The CDR3 DNA reads as TGTGCCAGCAGCTTGGTAGGGGGCGCGTGGCAGCCCCAGCATTTT. The encoded protein is CASSLVGGAWQPQHF. Supplemented by reference TRBV5-5 and TRBJ1-5, the full variable domain reads DAGVTQSPTHLIKTRGQQVTLRCSPISGHKSVSWYQQVLGQGPQFIFQYYEKEERGRGNFPDRFSARQFPNYSSELNVNALLLGDSALYLCASSLVGGAWQPQHFGDGTRLSIL.

The CDR3: CASSFERGINEQFF. CDR3 DNA sequence: TGCGCCAGCAGCTTTGAGCGGGGAATCAATGAGCAGTTCTTC. J is TRBJ2-1 and V is TRBV5-1, with 7 bases fitting TRBD2. This CDR3 contains 14 residues. CDR1 is SGHRS, CDR2 YFSETQ, per germline. V was pared by 2 bases and J by 6 bases, with 5 bases of the junction left unmatched.

The V gene is TRBV6-5, the J gene TRBJ1-2; TRBD1 agrees at 8 bases. Germline CDR1 is MNHEY and CDR2 is SVGAGI. J gave up 8 bases and V 5 bases, and 7 bases lay outside the gene matches. The length of the CDR3 is 13 residues. CDR3 amino acids: CASSPQGARGYTF. CDR3 coding DNA: TGTGCCAGCAGTCCCCAGGGGGCGCGAGGCTACACCTTC.

V is TRBV15 and J is TRBJ2-7; D not certain. CDR3 length equals 12 residues. Trimming took off 4 bases at V and 6 bases at J, with 10 bases between the two ends. CDR1 and CDR2 (germline): LNHNV, YYDKDF (reference sequence). The CDR3 loop reads CATSTRETEQYF. The CDR3 bases are TGTGCCACCAGCACTCGAGAAACCGAGCAGTACTTC.

This chain uses TRBV25-1 with TRBJ2-2, with 8 bases identical to TRBD2. Germline V gene lookup returns CDR1 MGHDK and CDR2 SYGVNS. V shed 5 bases, J shed 1 base, and the junction held 3 bases outside the gene matches. The CDR3 runs 15 residues. The CDR3 DNA reads as TGTGCCAGCAGTTCCAGCGGGGGGAACACCGGGGAGCTGTTTTTT. It yields the protein CASSSSGGNTGELFF. The entire variable domain, with the rest obtained from reference TRBV25-1 and TRBJ2-2, is as follows: EADIYQTPRYLVIGTGKKITLECSQTMGHDKMYWYQQDPGMELHLIHYSYGVNSTEKGDLSSESTVSRIRTEHFPLTLESARPSHTSQYLCASSSSGGNTGELFFGEGSRLTVL.

This chain connects TRBV30 to TRBJ1-2, with 8 bases identical to TRBD1. Germline trimming cut 4 bases from V and 4 bases from J; bases unmatched to any gene: 2. This CDR3 comprises 12 residues. Germline CDR1 and CDR2: GTSNPN and SVGIG (reference sequence). The CDR3 protein is CAWTGGRYGYTF. In nucleotides, the CDR3 is TGTGCCTGGACAGGGGGCCGCTATGGCTACACCTTC.

The gene calls are TRBV13 and TRBJ2-1, with D possibly TRBD1 on 6 matching bases. Germline CDR1 and CDR2: PRHDT and FYEKMQ (reference sequence). V lost 4 bases and J 1 base, leaving 11 bases between the germline ends. This CDR3 is 15 amino acids long. CDR3 bases: TGTGCCAGCAGCTCAGGGGCCGGGTCCTACAATGAGCAGTTCTTC. As protein: CASSSGAGSYNEQFF.

The chain combines TRBV18 with TRBJ1-2; the D gene is possibly TRBD1 (6 bases). Looked up from germline, CDR1 is KGHSH and CDR2 is LQKENI. With 3 bases removed from V and 8 bases from J, the gap between germline ends came to 13 bases. The CDR3 has 13 amino acids. DNA for the CDR3: TGTGCCAGCTCACCGGTTCAACAGGGAGGCTACACCTTC. Protein: CASSPVQQGGYTF.

This chain joins TRBV28 and TRBJ2-1; 10 bases are a match to TRBD1. The ends lost 5 bases at V and 6 bases at J; junction bases unmatched: 10. The CDR3 runs to 16 residues. The germline gives CDR1 MDHEN, CDR2 SYDVKM. The CDR3 is CASSPPGQGFTNEQFF. The CDR3 DNA reads TGTGCCAGCAGTCCTCCGGGACAGGGGTTTACCAATGAGCAGTTCTTC.

The chain couples TRBV5-6 to TRBJ2-3; maybe TRBD2 (6 bases). The length of the CDR3 is 16 residues. V gave up 0 bases and J gave up 2 bases, with 13 bases separating them. Germline V lookup: CDR1 SGHDT, CDR2 YYEEEE. The CDR3 loop reads CASSLVGGAYTDTQYF. CDR3 coding DNA: TGTGCCAGCAGCTTGGTGGGGGGAGCTTACACAGATACGCAGTATTTT.

The V gene is TRBV19, the J gene TRBJ2-1; no firm D call. Between the trimmed V and J ends, which lost 5 bases and 4 bases, there was a span of 3 bases. There are 11 residues in the CDR3. Per the germline V gene, CDR1 is LNHDA and CDR2 is SQIVND (reference sequence). CDR3 coding DNA: TGTGCCAGTAGTGAGTACAATGAGCAGTTCTTC. Encoded protein: CASSEYNEQFF.

The V call is TRBV5-1, the J call TRBJ1-5; TRBD1 matches 7 bases. The trim removed 4 bases at V and 7 bases at J, leaving 5 bases unmatched. The germline gives CDR1 SGHRS, CDR2 YFSETQ. The length of the CDR3 is 13 residues. As DNA, the CDR3 is TGCGCCAGCAGCCCAGGGGGAGGACAGCCCCAGCATTTT. It specifies CASSPGGGQPQHF.

This chain connects TRBV18 to TRBJ2-7; 12 bases fit TRBD1. The V gene's germline CDR1 is KGHSH and CDR2 LQKENI. The CDR3 is 14 amino acids. J gave up 6 bases and V 3 bases, and 3 bases lay outside the gene matches. CDR3 sequence (DNA): TGTGCCAGCTCACCGGGACAGGGGGCGGTCGAGCAGTACTTC. This sequence encodes CASSPGQGAVEQYF.

J is TRBJ2-2 and V is TRBV6-6, with D perhaps TRBD1 (5 bases). The CDR3 length is 15 residues. Germline V gives CDR1 MNHNY, CDR2 SVGAGI (reference sequence). Trimming shortened V by 9 bases and J by 0 bases, and 14 bases separated the two germline ends. The CDR3 nucleotides are TGTGCCAGTCTGGGGCATCCCGCGAACACCGGGGAGCTGTTTTTT. Amino acid sequence: CASLGHPANTGELFF.

The chain recombines TRBV2 with TRBJ1-2; no definite D call. This CDR3 region has 13 residues. Trimming took 4 bases from V and 5 from J, leaving 11 bases between them. Looked up from germline, CDR1 is SNHLY and CDR2 is FYNNEI. The CDR3 DNA reads as TGTGCCAGCAGTGTGAAGGGAGGTTATGGCTACACCTTC. It codes for CASSVKGGYGYTF.

The chain employs TRBV25-1 and TRBJ1-5; D is unclear. Trimming took 2 bases from V and 0 from J, leaving 8 bases between them. The CDR3 spans 15 residues. CDR1 and CDR2 (germline): MGHDK, SYGVNS. CDR3 loop: CASSEGRSSNQPQHF. The CDR3 DNA is TGTGCCAGCAGTGAAGGGCGCAGTAGCAATCAGCCCCAGCATTTT.

This chain joins TRBV7-2 and TRBJ2-1; 12 positions agree with TRBD1. The CDR3 has 16 amino acids. With V trimmed by 3 bases and J by 7 bases, 7 bases remained unmatched. Germline V gene data show CDR1 as SGHTA and CDR2 as FQGNSA. The CDR3 here is CASSFRRDRGRNEQFF. The CDR3, as DNA: TGTGCCAGCAGCTTTCGTAGGGACAGGGGGCGGAATGAGCAGTTCTTC.

This clone showed up just once. V usage is TRBV5-5 and J usage is TRBJ1-4; tentative D call: TRBD1 (5 bases). CDR1 is SGHKS, CDR2 YYEKEE, per germline (reference sequence). Between the trimmed V and J ends, which lost 0 bases and 8 bases, there was a span of 14 bases. CDR3 length: 15 residues. The CDR3 reads CASSLESRVFEKLFF. Written as DNA, the CDR3 is TGTGCCAGCAGCTTGGAATCCAGGGTATTCGAAAAACTGTTTTTT.

The chain couples TRBV2 to TRBJ2-7, with TRBD1 identical over 10 bases. The CDR3 is 14 residues long. V was clipped by 6 bases and J by 4 bases; unmatched bases: 6. Per the germline V gene, CDR1 is SNHLY and CDR2 is FYNNEI. In DNA, the CDR3 is TGTGCCAGCAGGTTCGGGACAGGGGTATACGAGCAGTACTTC. Encoded protein: CASRFGTGVYEQYF.

This clone has a count of ten or more. The V call is TRBV2, the J call TRBJ1-3; unclear D gene. The CDR3 runs 15 residues. V was cut by 4 bases and J by 0 bases, with 10 bases left in between. The germline V gene encodes CDR1 SNHLY and CDR2 FYNNEI. Here the CDR3 DNA reads TGTGCCAGCAGTGGTTTCGTAGACTCTGGAAACACCATATATTTT. It yields the protein CASSGFVDSGNTIYF. The complete variable domain, with remaining parts taken from reference TRBV2 and TRBJ1-3, reads EPEVTQTPSHQVTQMGQEVILRCVPISNHLYFYWYRQILGQKVEFLVSFYNNEISEKSEIFDDQFSVERPDGSNFTLKIRSTKLEDSAMYFCASSGFVDSGNTIYFGEGSWLTVV.

The chain has TRBV7-2 and TRBJ2-7; 10 nucleotides agree with TRBD2. In germline, CDR1 is SGHTA, CDR2 FQGNSA. The J segment lost 5 bases and the V segment lost 2 bases, leaving 9 bases of the junction unmatched. The CDR3 runs 16 residues. CDR3 sequence reads: CASSLQAGGPRNEQYF. The CDR3, as DNA: TGTGCCAGCAGCTTACAAGCGGGGGGGCCTCGGAACGAGCAGTACTTC.

The genes are TRBV30 and TRBJ1-2; D is unclear. From germline, CDR1 is GTSNPN and CDR2 SVGIG (reference sequence). The V and J ends lost 3 bases and 7 bases respectively, with 12 bases between them. The CDR3 sequence is 12 residues long. The CDR3 DNA is TGTGCCTGGAGGGGTTCCGGCGGTGGCTACACCTTC. This encodes CAWRGSGGGYTF.

CDR3 protein: CASSQAGTQYF. In DNA, the CDR3 is TGTGCCAGCAGCCAGGCGGGGACCCAGTACTTC. The V and J genes are TRBV7-6 and TRBJ2-5; tentative D call: TRBD2 (5 bases). The CDR3 consists of 11 residues. Germline V gives CDR1 SGHVS, CDR2 FNYEAQ. Trimming removed 5 bases from V and 7 bases from J, with 8 bases in between.